Listed here are 16 T cell receptor beta chains from one sample, sequenced in a study of blood T cell repertoires in COVID-19. The protocol was immunoSEQ multiplex PCR, while the TCRdb copy is restricted to in-frame clones and leaves out a portion. The table lists approximately 50,000 clones, around 82% of them singletons. The sequenced sample was peripheral blood. Source of these receptors: a woman over 75 with COVID-19, enrolled during active disease.

The CDR3 loop is CASSSDSLRSGANVLTF. For the CDR3, the DNA is TGTGCCAGCAGCTCGGACAGTCTTCGCTCTGGGGCCAACGTCCTGACTTTC. V usage is TRBV11-2 and J usage is TRBJ2-6; tentatively, D is TRBD1 (6 bases). CDR1 is SGHAT, CDR2 FQNNGV, per germline. CDR3 length: 17 amino acids. Trimming pared 4 bases from V and 0 bases from J, leaving 13 bases between.

The V gene is TRBV2, the J gene TRBJ1-2; the match to TRBD1 covers 11 bases. Trimming at V came to 6 bases and at J to 5 bases, leaving 8 bases not matched to a gene. The CDR3 length is 15 residues. Per the germline V gene, CDR1 is SNHLY and CDR2 is FYNNEI. The CDR3 is CASRARTGGNYGYTF. The CDR3 nucleotides read TGTGCCAGCAGAGCCCGGACAGGGGGCAATTATGGCTACACCTTC.

The chain uses TRBV4-2 and TRBJ1-3, with D uncertain. The CDR3 runs to 12 residues. V lost 4 bases and J 7 bases, leaving 8 bases between the germline ends. CDR1 and CDR2 from the germline V gene are LGHNA and YNFKEQ. CDR3 nucleotide sequence: TGTGCCAGCAGCCCAGATACTAACACCATATATTTT. It specifies CASSPDTNTIYF.

The CDR3 loop reads CASSALDTGELFF. DNA of the CDR3: TGTGCCAGCAGCGCCTTAGACACCGGGGAGCTGTTTTTT. The chain is built from TRBV9 and TRBJ2-2; D unclear. V lost 3 bases and J lost 3, with 6 bases in between. The CDR3 contains 13 residues. Germline loops: CDR1 SGDLS, CDR2 YYNGEE.

This chain joins TRBV18 and TRBJ2-2; D is perhaps TRBD1 (7 bases). Germline lookup yields CDR1 KGHSH and CDR2 LQKENI. The CDR3 consists of 16 residues. V gave up 1 base and J gave up 7 bases, with 16 bases separating them. DNA for the CDR3: TGTGCCAGCTCACCACTTCAGGGGGGTACCAGCGGGGAGCTGTTTTTT. Translated, it gives CASSPLQGGTSGELFF.

This clone has a handful of counts. This chain links TRBV7-3 with TRBJ1-2; D possibly corresponds to TRBD1 (5 bases). V was shortened by 2 bases and J by 1 base, with 11 bases between the two germline ends. The germline V gene encodes CDR1 SGHTA and CDR2 FQGTGA. This CDR3 is built from 15 residues. The CDR3 nucleotides read TGTGCCAGCAGCTTAGACAGCCAAAATAACTATGGCTACACCTTC. It encodes CASSLDSQNNYGYTF.

This clone was counted a few times. V gene TRBV6-2 or TRBV6-3 combines with J gene TRBJ2-1; 8 bases line up with TRBD2. J gave up 10 bases and V 0 bases, and 8 bases lay outside the gene matches. This CDR3 spans 15 amino acids. CDR1 and CDR2 from the germline V gene are MNHEY and SVGEGT. The DNA of the CDR3 is TGTGCCAGCAGTTACTCAGCGGGGGTATTGGGGGAGCAGTTCTTC. Residues: CASSYSAGVLGEQFF.

V gene TRBV3-1 (or the pseudogene TRBV3-2) combines with J gene TRBJ2-7; possibly TRBD2 for D (6 bases). There are 16 residues in the CDR3. Between the trimmed V and J ends, which lost 1 base and 7 bases, there was a span of 20 bases. Germline V CDR1 and CDR2: LGHDT, YNNKEL (reference sequence). CDR3 nucleotide sequence: TGTGCCAGCAGCCAAGCCCAGGGAGGCTATTTGGGGGAGCAGTACTTC. It specifies CASSQAQGGYLGEQYF.

The genes are TRBV5-1 and TRBJ2-3, with 9 bases matching TRBD2. Germline CDR1 is SGHRS and CDR2 is YFSETQ. The CDR3 is 15 amino acids. V was pared by 4 bases and J by 5 bases, with 8 bases of the junction left unmatched. The CDR3 DNA is TGCGCCAGCAGCCCCGTAGCGGGAGTGAAAGATACGCAGTATTTT. Amino acids: CASSPVAGVKDTQYF.

The CDR3 sequence: CASRDKKGAPNEKLFF. CDR3 in DNA: TGTGCCAGCAGAGACAAAAAGGGGGCGCCTAATGAAAAACTGTTTTTT. The chain employs TRBV28 and TRBJ1-4; 7 nucleotides agree with TRBD1. V dropped 6 bases and J dropped 3; count of bases not matched to a gene: 10. The length of the CDR3 is 16 residues. Germline V lookup: CDR1 MDHEN, CDR2 SYDVKM.

V and J are TRBV18 and TRBJ2-7; D perhaps matches TRBD1 (5 bases). This CDR3 contains 13 residues. Germline lookup yields CDR1 KGHSH and CDR2 LQKENI. The germline V and J ends were trimmed by 1 base and 7 bases, with 11 bases remaining between them. This chain's CDR3 is CASSPQQGREQYF. CDR3 nucleotide sequence: TGTGCCAGCTCACCACAGCAGGGTAGGGAGCAGTACTTC.

V and J are TRBV18 and TRBJ1-5, with D tentatively TRBD1 (5 bases). CDR3 size: 17 residues. Per germline, CDR1 KGHSH and CDR2 LQKENI. The V end was cut by 3 bases, the J end by 0 bases, with 15 bases between. CDR3 residues: CASSPLAGGNSNQPQHF. CDR3 in DNA: TGTGCCAGCTCACCCCTCGCCGGGGGGAATAGCAATCAGCCCCAGCATTTT.

This clone came up a few times. The chain recombines TRBV12-3 or TRBV12-4 with TRBJ2-7, with 9 bases aligning to TRBD2. The V segment lost 5 bases and the J segment 6 bases; nucleotides outside the gene matches: 2. The CDR3 has 12 amino acids. As DNA, the CDR3 is TGTGCCAGCAGTCTGGGACTAGCCGAGCAGTACTTC. It encodes CASSLGLAEQYF.

V is TRBV15 and J is TRBJ2-1, with 7 bases aligning to TRBD2. CDR1 is LNHNV and CDR2 is YYDKDF in the germline V gene (reference sequence). This CDR3 spans 15 amino acids. With 6 bases clipped from V and 7 bases from J, the junction kept 12 bases outside the gene matches. CDR3 DNA sequence: TGTGCCACCAGTCAGGGTCAGCCCGGGGGGAATGAGCAGTTCTTC. This translates into CATSQGQPGGNEQFF.

This clone was seen a handful of times. V gene TRBV29-1 combines with J gene TRBJ2-7; weak D call: TRBD2 (6 bases). Germline V gives CDR1 SQVTM, CDR2 ANQGSEA. CDR3 length equals 12 residues. Trimming removed 6 bases at V and 0 bases at J, with 9 bases between. CDR3 DNA sequence: TGCAGCGTAAGGACTATCTCCTACGAGCAGTACTTC. Its translation: CSVRTISYEQYF.

The chain joins TRBV12-3 or TRBV12-4 to TRBJ1-2; 9 bases line up with TRBD1. This CDR3 is built from 12 residues. The trim removed 5 bases at V and 5 bases at J, leaving 0 bases unmatched. CDR3 loop: CASSGTGYGYTF. The DNA for the CDR3 is TGTGCCAGCAGTGGGACAGGGTATGGCTACACCTTC.